These 32 T cell receptor beta chains share one sample of origin, sequenced in a study of blood T cell repertoires in COVID-19. Some clones are missing from TCRdb's copy, which holds only in-frame ones; the method was immunoSEQ multiplex PCR. The sample holds about 120,000 clones, 80% to 90% seen once. The sequencing sample was made of peripheral blood. All receptors derive from a human donor with acute or convalescent COVID-19. The donor label of this sample is uncertain.

This rearrangement joins TRBV5-1 to TRBJ2-5; possible D gene TRBD2, 7 bases. V was trimmed by 6 bases and J by 1 base, leaving 16 bases between them. The CDR3 extends over 15 amino acids. Per the germline V gene, CDR1 is SGHRS and CDR2 is YFSETQ. CDR3 amino acids: CASTLNGGPQETQYF. The CDR3 DNA reads TGCGCCAGCACCCTGAACGGGGGGCCCCAAGAGACCCAGTACTTC.

The gene calls are TRBV11-3 and TRBJ2-2; D is undetermined. Germline CDR1 SGHNT, CDR2 YENEEA. V was trimmed by 5 bases and J by 1 base, leaving 8 bases between them. The CDR3 spans 14 residues. In DNA form, the CDR3 reads TGTGCCAGCAGCCCACGACAGAACACCGGGGAGCTGTTTTTT. Protein product: CASSPRQNTGELFF. Together with reference TRBV11-3 and TRBJ2-2, the CDR3 gives the full variable domain: EAGVVQSPRYKIIEKKQPVAFWCNPISGHNTLYWYLQNLGQGPELLIRYENEEAVDDSQLPKDRFSAERLKGVDSTLKIQPAELGDSAVYLCASSPRQNTGELFFGEGSRLTVL.

This chain links TRBV30 with TRBJ2-3, with D perhaps matching TRBD2 (6 bases). Germline V gene data show CDR1 as GTSNPN and CDR2 as SVGIG (reference sequence). The CDR3 contains 14 residues. V was clipped by 8 bases and J by 0 bases, with 15 bases between them. As DNA, the CDR3 is TGTGCCGCGACTAGGAATACTAGCACAGATACGCAGTATTTT. Translation: CAATRNTSTDTQYF.

CDR3 DNA: TGTGCCAGCAGCGGAGGACAGGGGGGATACACTGAAGCTTTCTTT. Its translation is CASSGGQGGYTEAFF. The chain links TRBV7-8 to TRBJ1-1; TRBD1 aligns across 10 bases. V trimming: 5 bases; J trimming: 3 bases; junction bases outside the gene matches: 6. This CDR3 has 15 amino acids. Germline V gives CDR1 SGHVS, CDR2 FQNEAQ.

CDR3 sequence reads: CASSLTDEQYF. The CDR3 DNA sequence: TGTGCCAGCAGTTTAACAGACGAGCAGTACTTC. The chain couples TRBV28 to TRBJ2-7; D is unclear. The CDR3 is 11 amino acids. CDR1 and CDR2 from the germline V gene are MDHEN and SYDVKM. The ends were cut back, 2 bases at V and 5 bases at J, with 4 bases in the middle.

The chain recombines TRBV29-1 with TRBJ2-3; the match to TRBD2 covers 11 bases. The CDR3 sequence is 18 residues long. V lost 6 bases and J lost 6; bases outside the gene matches: 20. CDR1 and CDR2 from the germline V gene are SQVTM and ANQGSEA. CDR3 protein: CSVPRRRLAGHSADTQYF. The CDR3 DNA follows: TGCAGCGTGCCCCGACGACGACTAGCGGGGCATTCGGCGGATACGCAGTATTTT.

The V call is TRBV18, the J call TRBJ2-2; TRBD1 agrees at 8 bases. The CDR3 has 15 residues. Trimming removed 0 bases from V and 3 bases from J; junction bases left unmatched: 0. Germline CDR1 KGHSH, CDR2 LQKENI. CDR3 sequence: CASSPPDRDTGELFF. The CDR3 nucleotides read TGTGCCAGCTCACCACCGGACAGGGACACCGGGGAGCTGTTTTTT.

This clone was detected once. The chain employs TRBV4-3 and TRBJ1-3; D ambiguous. The germline V and J ends were trimmed by 4 bases and 1 base, with 26 bases remaining between them. The germline gives CDR1 LGHNA, CDR2 YSLEER. CDR3 length: 20 amino acids. The chain's CDR3 is CASSPFPWGGGPLSGNTIYF. The CDR3 coding sequence is TGCGCCAGCAGCCCCTTCCCCTGGGGTGGAGGCCCGCTTTCTGGAAACACCATATATTTT.

This chain joins TRBV3-1 (or the pseudogene TRBV3-2) and TRBJ2-2; TRBD1 matches 10 bases. The CDR3 totals 15 residues. Per the germline V gene, CDR1 is LGHDT and CDR2 is YNNKEL (reference sequence). V lost 5 bases and J lost 3; bases outside the gene matches: 3. CDR3 coding DNA: TGTGCCAGCAGCGGGACAGGGGCCTACACCGGGGAGCTGTTTTTT. Its protein product is CASSGTGAYTGELFF.

This sequence joins TRBV29-1 and TRBJ1-3, with D tentatively TRBD1 (5 bases). The V gene's germline CDR1 is SQVTM and CDR2 ANQGSEA. The CDR3 runs 16 residues. Deletions cut 0 bases from V and 6 bases from J, with 18 bases between. The CDR3 nucleotides are TGCAGCGTTGAAGATCACGAAGGGTGGGGGGAAAACACCATATATTTT. Translating gives CSVEDHEGWGENTIYF.

The chain carries TRBV11-3 and TRBJ2-1; 11 positions match TRBD2. The CDR3 is made up of 17 amino acids. V lost 1 base to trimming and J lost 1 base; unmatched junction nucleotides: 3. Germline V gene data show CDR1 as SGHNT and CDR2 as YENEEA. CDR3 nucleotide sequence: TGTGCCAGCAGCTTAGGGTCTAGCGGGAGGTCCTACAATGAGCAGTTCTTC. Translating it yields CASSLGSSGRSYNEQFF.

The rearrangement links TRBV28 to TRBJ1-2; unclear D gene. Germline V gene data show CDR1 as MDHEN and CDR2 as SYDVKM. The ends were cut back, 3 bases at V and 4 bases at J, with 12 bases in the middle. This CDR3 region has 14 residues. The CDR3 here is CASSLSPGIYGYTF. In DNA, the CDR3 is TGTGCCAGCAGTTTGTCCCCAGGAATCTATGGCTACACCTTC.

V usage is TRBV4-3 and J usage is TRBJ2-7; a weak D match, TRBD1 (7 bases). The CDR3 spans 15 residues. Per the germline V gene, CDR1 is LGHNA and CDR2 is YSLEER. The germline V and J ends were trimmed by 2 bases and 2 bases, with 13 bases remaining between them. CDR3 region: CASSQHRGGTYEQYF. The CDR3 DNA follows: TGCGCCAGCAGCCAACACAGGGGAGGAACCTACGAGCAGTACTTC.

The chain employs TRBV28 and TRBJ1-1; no reliable D call. Germline CDR1 is MDHEN and CDR2 is SYDVKM. V was trimmed by 3 bases and J by 1 base, leaving 9 bases between them. This CDR3 is built from 14 residues. The CDR3, as DNA: TGTGCCAGCAGTTTGCCGCCAGAGAACACTGAAGCTTTCTTT. It yields the protein CASSLPPENTEAFF.

The chain couples TRBV7-2 to TRBJ1-6, with 7 bases fitting TRBD1. With V trimmed by 3 bases and J by 7 bases, 0 bases remained unmatched. CDR3 length: 13 amino acids. From germline, CDR1 is SGHTA and CDR2 FQGNSA. This CDR3 is CASSLGQNSPLHF. The CDR3 DNA reads TGTGCCAGCAGCTTGGGACAGAATTCACCCCTCCACTTT.

This sequence joins TRBV19 and TRBJ1-3, with D hard to call. Trimming stripped 11 bases from V and 0 bases from J, with 8 bases between. This CDR3 has 12 residues. The germline V gene encodes CDR1 LNHDA and CDR2 SQIVND (reference sequence). The CDR3 here is CAVGGSGNTIYF. The DNA of the CDR3 is TGTGCCGTAGGCGGCTCTGGAAACACCATATATTTT.

This chain connects TRBV7-2 to TRBJ1-5; 9 nucleotides align to TRBD1. The V gene end was trimmed by 4 bases and the J gene end by 6 bases; junction bases not matched to a gene: 4. The CDR3 runs 14 residues. CDR1 SGHTA and CDR2 FQGNSA come from the germline V gene. The CDR3 coding sequence is TGTGCCAGCAGCTCGAGACAGGGGGGTCAGCCCCAGCATTTT. Translated, it gives CASSSRQGGQPQHF.

This clone appeared a single time. V usage is TRBV7-3 and J usage is TRBJ2-1; the match to TRBD2 covers 7 bases. CDR3 length equals 17 residues. The germline gives CDR1 SGHTA, CDR2 FQGTGA. Losses at the gene ends were 5 bases for V and 3 bases for J; bases not matched to a gene: 13. As DNA, the CDR3 is TGTGCCAGCAGCCCATGGGGCGAGCGGGATGGCTACAATGAGCAGTTCTTC. This encodes CASSPWGERDGYNEQFF.

This sequence joins TRBV6-6 and TRBJ2-3; no firm D call. The CDR3 runs to 12 residues. The V end was cut by 10 bases, the J end by 4 bases, with 12 bases between. Germline CDR1 MNHNY, CDR2 SVGAGI (reference sequence). The CDR3 DNA is TGTGCCACTCACAAAAGTCCAGATACGCAGTATTTT. Its protein product is CATHKSPDTQYF.

The chain uses TRBV5-4 and TRBJ2-3; 9 nucleotides align to TRBD2. Germline V gene sequence: CDR1 SGHNT, CDR2 YYREEE (reference sequence). V dropped 0 bases and J dropped 5; count of bases not matched to a gene: 1. This CDR3 contains 14 residues. CDR3 loop: CASSLGGRGDTQYF. CDR3 nucleotides: TGTGCCAGCAGCTTGGGCGGGAGGGGAGATACGCAGTATTTT.

V is TRBV5-8 and J is TRBJ2-3; TRBD2 aligns across 11 bases. The CDR3 sequence is 17 residues long. CDR1 and CDR2 (germline): SGHTS, YDEGEE. Trimming at V came to 4 bases and at J to 2 bases, leaving 9 bases not matched to a gene. CDR3 in amino acids: CASSLAGGRIYTDTQYF. DNA of the CDR3: TGTGCCAGCAGCCTAGCGGGAGGCCGTATCTACACAGATACGCAGTATTTT.

The table lists this clone with a count of one. The chain combines TRBV6-5 with TRBJ2-7, with 10 bases lining up with TRBD2. The CDR3 is 13 residues long. V shed 5 bases and J 3 bases; nucleotides not matched to a gene: 1. Germline V lookup: CDR1 MNHEY, CDR2 SVGAGI. CDR3 region: CASSPSGSYEQYF. The DNA for the CDR3 is TGTGCCAGCAGTCCTAGCGGGAGCTACGAGCAGTACTTC.

The gene calls are TRBV15 and TRBJ1-1, with TRBD1 matching 12 bases. The CDR3 consists of 14 residues. Trimming at V came to 3 bases and at J to 4 bases, leaving 0 bases not matched to a gene. Germline values: CDR1 LNHNV, CDR2 YYDKDF (reference sequence). CDR3 sequence reads: CATSRGQGATEAFF. CDR3 coding DNA: TGTGCCACCAGCAGGGGACAGGGGGCCACTGAAGCTTTCTTT.

V gene TRBV28 combines with J gene TRBJ2-7; D gene uncertain. Trimming left V 7 bases short and J 4 bases short, with 17 bases between. The germline CDR1 and CDR2 sequences are MDHEN and SYDVKM. This CDR3 comprises 14 residues. For the CDR3, the DNA is TGTGCCAGCAACCAACAATTCCCTTCATACGAGCAGTACTTC. Translating it yields CASNQQFPSYEQYF.

CDR3 bases: TGTGCCAGCAGCGTCATGGGCGGGGTGGAAAAACTGTTTTTT. This gives the protein CASSVMGGVEKLFF. The chain has TRBV7-2 and TRBJ1-4; D is unresolved. CDR3 length: 14 residues. Trimming shortened V by 5 bases and J by 8 bases, and 15 bases separated the two germline ends. Germline values: CDR1 SGHTA, CDR2 FQGNSA.

The rearrangement links TRBV7-2 to TRBJ1-1; D call uncertain. The CDR3 has 14 amino acids. The V end was cut by 4 bases, the J end by 0 bases, with 9 bases between. Per germline, CDR1 SGHTA and CDR2 FQGNSA. The CDR3 is CASSSSVMNTEAFF. The CDR3 DNA reads as TGTGCCAGCAGCTCATCGGTAATGAACACTGAAGCTTTCTTT.

V usage is TRBV27 and J usage is TRBJ1-2, with D perhaps TRBD1 (6 bases). The CDR3 contains 13 residues. Trimming cost V 7 bases and J 8 bases, with 17 bases left between them. Per the germline V gene, CDR1 is MNHEY and CDR2 is SMNVEV (reference sequence). The CDR3 region is CASTTTAGDGYTF. Here the CDR3 DNA reads TGTGCCAGCACCACGACCGCAGGGGACGGCTACACCTTC.

On this clone: An end of the junction differs from the germline gene, which may be a read error. Different DNA sequences within this sample yield the same CDR3. This chain connects TRBV7-2 to TRBJ2-7, with D unresolved. From germline, CDR1 is SGHTA and CDR2 FQGNSA. The CDR3 is 15 amino acids. CDR3 nucleotides: TGTGCCAGCAGCTTAGTGAGAGACTCAACCTACGAACAGTACTTC. It specifies CASSLVRDSTYEQYF.

This clone was picked up many times. The chain combines TRBV7-9 with TRBJ2-2; 12 nucleotides agree with TRBD2. This CDR3 comprises 16 residues. Per germline, CDR1 SEHNR and CDR2 FQNEAQ (reference sequence). V lost 3 bases and J lost 6; bases outside the gene matches: 5. CDR3 sequence: CASSFRTSGVAGELFF. CDR3 bases: TGTGCCAGCAGCTTCCGGACTAGCGGGGTGGCCGGGGAGCTGTTTTTT.

The chain links TRBV5-1 to TRBJ2-2; D is perhaps TRBD1 (5 bases). The germline V and J ends were trimmed by 2 bases and 5 bases, with 10 bases remaining between them. Germline CDR1 SGHRS, CDR2 YFSETQ. The CDR3 spans 14 residues. This CDR3 is CASSLTGSTGELFF. The CDR3 bases are TGCGCCAGCAGCTTAACAGGATCGACCGGGGAGCTGTTTTTT.

The chain joins TRBV5-6 to TRBJ1-3; a weak D match, TRBD1 (6 bases). Germline-derived CDR1 and CDR2 are SGHDT and YYEEEE. Trimming shortened V by 6 bases and J by 2 bases, and 15 bases separated the two germline ends. This CDR3 has 15 amino acids. In DNA, the CDR3 is TGTGCCAGCACCATGATAGGGGGAACTGGAAACACCATATATTTT. Amino acid sequence: CASTMIGGTGNTIYF.

This clone was detected once. CDR3 DNA sequence: TGTGCCAGCAGCCCACCTGGGGGGGGGAGGGCCACAGATACGCAGTATTTT. It specifies CASSPPGGGRATDTQYF. The genes are TRBV9 and TRBJ2-3; 7 positions match TRBD2. Germline-derived CDR1 and CDR2 are SGDLS and YYNGEE. Trimming took 4 bases from V and 2 from J; bases not matched to a gene: 13. The CDR3 consists of 17 residues. Complete variable domain (other parts from reference TRBV9 and TRBJ2-3): DSGVTQTPKHLITATGQRVTLRCSPRSGDLSVYWYQQSLDQGLQFLIQYYNGEERAKGNILERFSAQQFPDLHSELNLSSLELGDSALYFCASSPPGGGRATDTQYFGPGTRLTVL.